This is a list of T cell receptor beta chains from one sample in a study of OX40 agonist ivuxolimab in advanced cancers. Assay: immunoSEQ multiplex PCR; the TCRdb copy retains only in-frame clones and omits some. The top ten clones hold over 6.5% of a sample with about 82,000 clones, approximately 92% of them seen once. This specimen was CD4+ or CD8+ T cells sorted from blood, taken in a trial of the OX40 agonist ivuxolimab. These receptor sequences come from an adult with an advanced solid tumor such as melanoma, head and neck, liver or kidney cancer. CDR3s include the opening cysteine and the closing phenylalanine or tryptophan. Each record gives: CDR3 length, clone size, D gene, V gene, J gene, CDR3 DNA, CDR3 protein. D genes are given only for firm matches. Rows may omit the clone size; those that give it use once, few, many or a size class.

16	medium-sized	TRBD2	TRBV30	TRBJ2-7	TGTGCCTGGAGCGTCGCGCGGGGGGGCATTTCCTACGAGCAGTACTTC	CAWSVARGGISYEQYF
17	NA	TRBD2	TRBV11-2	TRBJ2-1	TGTGCCAGCAGCTTAGATCTAGCGGGGGGGCCCTACAATGAGCAGTTCTTC	CASSLDLAGGPYNEQFF
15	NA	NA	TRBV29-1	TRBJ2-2	TGCAGCGTTGAAGACCCGGCCCGAGACACCGGGGAGCTGTTTTTT	CSVEDPARDTGELFF
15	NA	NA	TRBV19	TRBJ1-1	TGTGCCAGTAGTATTAAAGGCTGGGTGGGCACTGAAGCTTTCTTT	CASSIKGWVGTEAFF
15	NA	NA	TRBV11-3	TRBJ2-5	TGTGCCAGCAGCTTAGTCGGGGACGACCAAGAGACCCAGTACTTC	CASSLVGDDQETQYF
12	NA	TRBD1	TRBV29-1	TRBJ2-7	TGCAGCGGCGGGACAGGGGGCGGCGAGCAGTACTTC	CSGGTGGGEQYF
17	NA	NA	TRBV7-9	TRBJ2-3	TGTGCCAGCAGCTACCCTCTGGACGCCACTAGCACAGATACGCAGTATTTT	CASSYPLDATSTDTQYF
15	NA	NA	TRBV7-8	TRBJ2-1	TGTGCCAGCAGCCCGGTGGGGAGCTCCTACAATGAGCAGTTCTTC	CASSPVGSSYNEQFF
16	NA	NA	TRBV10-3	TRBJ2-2	TGTGCCATCAGTGACCCTGGGGGGTGGGACACCGGGGAGCTGTTTTTT	CAISDPGGWDTGELFF
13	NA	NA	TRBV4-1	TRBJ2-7	TGCGCCAGCAGCCTAACACCGACCTACGAGCAGTACTTC	CASSLTPTYEQYF
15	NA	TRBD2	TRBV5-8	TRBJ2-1	TGTGCCAGCAGTGACTCGACTAGCGGGGGCAATGAGCAGTTCTTC	CASSDSTSGGNEQFF
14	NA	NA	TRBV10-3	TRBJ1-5	TGTGCCATCAGTGAGACAGGGAGCAATCAGCCCCAGCATTTT	CAISETGSNQPQHF
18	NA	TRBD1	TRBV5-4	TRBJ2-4	TGTGCCAGCAGCCCCGGACAGGGAAGGGGCCCGACCAAAAACATTCAGTACTTC	CASSPGQGRGPTKNIQYF
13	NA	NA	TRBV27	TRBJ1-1	TGTGCCAGCAGTTTGTCTTTGAACACTGAAGCTTTCTTT	CASSLSLNTEAFF
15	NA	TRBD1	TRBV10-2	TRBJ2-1	TGCGCCAGCAAGGGGGGCCAGGGGGCTTACAATGAGCAGTTCTTC	CASKGGQGAYNEQFF
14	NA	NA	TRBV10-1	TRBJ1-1	TGCGCCAGCAGTGATCCTGGGTTGAACACTGAAGCTTTCTTT	CASSDPGLNTEAFF
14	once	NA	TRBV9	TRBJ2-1	TGTGCCAGCAGGAAAAGGGATGGATACAATGAGCAGTTCTTC	CASRKRDGYNEQFF
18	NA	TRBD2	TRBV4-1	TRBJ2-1	TGCGCCAGCAGCCAAGAGGGAAGCGGGGGATTCTCCTACAATGAGCAGTTCTTC	CASSQEGSGGFSYNEQFF
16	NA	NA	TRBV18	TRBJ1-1	TGTGCCAGCTCACCGGGAACCTTTGGAGTTTTAGCTGAAGCTTTCTTT	CASSPGTFGVLAEAFF
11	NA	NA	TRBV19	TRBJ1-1	TGTGCCAGTAGTATCAGTATTGAAGCTTTCTTT	CASSISIEAFF
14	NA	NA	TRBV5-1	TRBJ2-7	TGCGCCAGCAGCTTTGGATCGGGGGACTACGAGCAGTACTTC	CASSFGSGDYEQYF
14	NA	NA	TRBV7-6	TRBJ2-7	TGTGCCAGCAGCTCGCGCGGGACAGCCTACGAGCAGTACTTC	CASSSRGTAYEQYF
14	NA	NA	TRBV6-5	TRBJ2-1	TGTGCCAGCAGTTACTCGATGTTAGTTTCTGAGCAGTTCTTC	CASSYSMLVSEQFF
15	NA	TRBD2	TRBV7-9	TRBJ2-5	TGTGCCAGCAGCTTAGTCTCTAGCGGACAAGAGACCCAGTACTTC	CASSLVSSGQETQYF
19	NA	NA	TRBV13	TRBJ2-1	TGTGCCAGCAGCTCCGGGGCCTTTTTGTCGGGGGGCCTCTACAATGAGCAGTTCTTC	CASSSGAFLSGGLYNEQFF
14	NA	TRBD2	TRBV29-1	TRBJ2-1	TGCAGCGAGAGACTAGCGGGGAAGTACAATGAGCAGTTCTTC	CSERLAGKYNEQFF
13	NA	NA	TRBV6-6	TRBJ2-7	TGTGCCAGCAGTTACTCGTCGGGGAACGAGCAGTACTTC	CASSYSSGNEQYF
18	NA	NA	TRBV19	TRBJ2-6	TGTGCCAGTATAAGGTCGGCGGGGTCAGGAGGTAGGGCCAACGTCCTGACTTTC	CASIRSAGSGGRANVLTF
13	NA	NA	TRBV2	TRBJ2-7	TGTGCCAGCAATAAACCGGGGGCCTACGAGCAGTACTTC	CASNKPGAYEQYF
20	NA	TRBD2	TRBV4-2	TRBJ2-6	TGTGCCAGCAGCCAAGATAGCACTAGCGGGGCCATCTCTGGGGCCAACGTCCTGACTTTC	CASSQDSTSGAISGANVLTF
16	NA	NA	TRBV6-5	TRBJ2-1	TGTGCCAGCAGTTACGGTGCCGAGTCCCCCTACAATGAGCAGTTCTTC	CASSYGAESPYNEQFF
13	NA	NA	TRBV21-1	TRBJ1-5	TGTGCCAGCAGCAAAGCAGGACCTCGGCCCCAGCATTTT	CASSKAGPRPQHF
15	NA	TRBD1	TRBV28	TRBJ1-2	TGTGCCAGCAGTTTAGCCCAGCAGGGGGCGTATGGCTACACCTTC	CASSLAQQGAYGYTF
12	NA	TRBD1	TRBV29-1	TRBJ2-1	TGCAGCGTGACCGGGACAGGCAATGAGCAGTTCTTC	CSVTGTGNEQFF
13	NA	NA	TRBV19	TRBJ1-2	TGTGCCAGTAGCCCCGGTGGCACAGTCGGCTACACCTTC	CASSPGGTVGYTF
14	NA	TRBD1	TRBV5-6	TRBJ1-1	TGTGCCAGCAACAAACAGGGGATGCACACTGAAGCTTTCTTT	CASNKQGMHTEAFF
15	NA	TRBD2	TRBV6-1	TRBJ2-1	TGTGCCAGCAGTGAAGCGGGGGGGTTCTACAATGAGCAGTTCTTC	CASSEAGGFYNEQFF
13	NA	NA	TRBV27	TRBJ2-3	TGTGCCAGCACGAGGACAAGGGCAGATACGCAGTATTTT	CASTRTRADTQYF
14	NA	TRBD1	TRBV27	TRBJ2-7	TGTGCCAGCGCGGTCGGACAGGGGGCGGGAGAGCAGTACTTC	CASAVGQGAGEQYF
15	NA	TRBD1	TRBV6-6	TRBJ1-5	TGTGCCAGCAGTTACTCGGGACAGGGTGATCAGCCCCAGCATTTT	CASSYSGQGDQPQHF